Below, 8 T cell receptor beta chains from the same sample are listed, as sequenced in a study of cytomegalovirus exposure and HLA in healthy donors. The PCR ran on 60 Vbeta and 13 Jbeta primers. The protocol was immunoSEQ multiplex PCR, while the TCRdb copy is restricted to in-frame clones and leaves out a portion. The table has 100,000 to 150,000 clones, roughly 80% seen once. The sequencing input was PBMCs. All receptors come from a man in his forties in good health and CMV-seronegative.

To note about this clone: A junction boundary mismatches the germline segment, possibly from a read error. The chain combines TRBV2 with TRBJ1-5; 9 bases are shared with TRBD1. The CDR3 is 17 amino acids. Germline CDR1 and CDR2: SNHLY and FYNNEI. The CDR3 loop reads CASREGQGRYANQPQHF. The CDR3 nucleotides read TGTGCCAGCAGGGAAGGACAGGGGAGGTACGCCAATCAGCCCCAGCATTTT.

CDR3 sequence: CASSQGHQETQYF. The CDR3 DNA follows: TGTGCCAGCAGCCAAGGACATCAAGAGACCCAGTACTTC. The rearrangement joins TRBV4-2 to TRBJ2-5, with unresolved D. The germline CDR1 and CDR2 sequences are LGHNA and YNFKEQ. V was pared by 1 base and J by 2 bases, with 5 bases between. CDR3 length: 13 amino acids.

The chain employs TRBV7-6 and TRBJ1-1; D may be TRBD1 (5 bases). The CDR3 is made up of 14 amino acids. V was cut by 3 bases and J by 4 bases, with 12 bases left in between. The V gene's germline CDR1 is SGHVS and CDR2 FNYEAQ. CDR3 sequence: CASSLFHGGTEAFF. For the CDR3, the DNA is TGTGCCAGCAGCTTGTTCCACGGGGGCACTGAAGCTTTCTTT.

The chain couples TRBV6-1 to TRBJ2-7; D is possibly TRBD2 (6 bases). In germline, CDR1 is MNHNS, CDR2 SASEGT. Trimming took 11 bases from V and 1 from J, leaving 18 bases between them. The CDR3 contains 14 residues. This CDR3 reads CAGGRGGFSYEQYF. The CDR3 nucleotides are TGTGCCGGAGGGCGGGGAGGCTTTTCCTACGAGCAGTACTTC.

The CDR3 bases are TGTGCCAGCAGTTTGTTGGGGCGCACTGAAGCTTTCTTT. Protein sequence: CASSLLGRTEAFF. V is TRBV27 and J is TRBJ1-1; a possible D gene is TRBD1 (5 bases). Germline V gene lookup returns CDR1 MNHEY and CDR2 SMNVEV (reference sequence). The V and J ends lost 3 bases and 4 bases respectively, with 9 bases between them. The CDR3 is made up of 13 amino acids.

The chain combines TRBV6-5 with TRBJ2-3, with 8 bases lining up with TRBD2. Trimming cost V 6 bases and J 11 bases; bases outside gene matches: 13. In germline, CDR1 is MNHEY, CDR2 SVGAGI. This CDR3 comprises 14 residues. Written as DNA, the CDR3 is TGTGCCAGCAGACCCGGACTAGCTTTGGGGGAGCAGTATTTT. Its translation is CASRPGLALGEQYF.

In its sample, this clone was seen once. CDR3 in amino acids: CASSFGQGAINEQFF. CDR3 in DNA: TGCGCCAGCAGCTTTGGGCAGGGGGCAATCAATGAGCAGTTCTTC. This chain uses TRBV5-1 with TRBJ2-1; TRBD1 agrees at 8 bases. The germline gives CDR1 SGHRS, CDR2 YFSETQ. The V and J ends lost 2 bases and 6 bases, in that order; junction bases with no gene match: 7. This CDR3 region has 15 residues.

This clone came up once. V and J are TRBV7-2 and TRBJ2-7; D is perhaps TRBD1 (6 bases). Trimming shortened V by 0 bases and J by 4 bases, and 7 bases separated the two germline ends. CDR3 length: 13 residues. Looked up from germline, CDR1 is SGHTA and CDR2 is FQGNSA. The chain's CDR3 is CASSLAQGYEQYF. The CDR3 DNA reads TGTGCCAGCAGCTTAGCCCAGGGGTACGAGCAGTACTTC. The whole variable domain, filled in from reference TRBV7-2 and TRBJ2-7, reads GAGVSQSPSNKVTEKGKDVELRCDPISGHTALYWYRQSLGQGLEFLIYFQGNSAPDKSGLPSDRFSAERTGGSVSTLTIQRTQQEDSAVYLCASSLAQGYEQYFGPGTRLTVT.